The clone carrying this TCR beta chain is judged medium-sized. Its antigen remains unknown. Prior to thyroid surgery, none of the patients had received any treatment. V was clipped by 6 bases and J by 5 bases; unmatched bases: 7. The CDR3 contains 14 residues. Germline V gene sequence: CDR1 MNHEY, CDR2 SMNVEV (reference sequence). Authors' data handling: CDR3 was compared across clinicopathological groups, and the resulting differences were used to build a distant-metastasis classifier for papillary thyroid cancer. TCRdb re-called the PCR reads with MiXCR. The V and J calls reflect TCRdb's pipeline rather than the authors' work. This table has 20,000 or so clones, approximately 22% appearing once. The data were obtained in a study of metastatic and nonmetastatic thyroid tumors. Study overall: The authors compared repertoires across blood and tumor or nodule tissue from malignant and benign thyroid patients. Study-wide results and limits: Relative to benign nodules, malignant thyroid tumors were reportedly characterized by significantly elevated TCR beta diversity in blood and tumor.

This chain joins TRBV27 and TRBJ1-1, with TRBD1 identical over 9 bases. This receptor was obtained from a female donor with papillary thyroid cancer or a benign thyroid nodule (not recorded which). Some clones in this sample may be carry-over from other donors' samples. Sequenced: adjacent normal tissue. The CDR3: CASRPTGGWTEAFF. The CDR3 DNA sequence: TGTGCCAGCAGACCCACAGGGGGCTGGACTGAAGCTTTCTTT.